Sequencing of this T cell receptor (beta chain) was carried out in a study of blood T cell repertoires in COVID-19 (TCRdb year 2020). Broadly, across the study: The collaborator samples originated in the United States, Italy and Spain and spanned the acute and convalescent phases of COVID-19. The prospective study material was composed of cDNA or gDNA derived from T cells, B-cell-depleted T cells, or PBMCs. The dataset comprised deeply sampled blood TCRbeta repertoires from subjects exposed to, actively infected with, or recovered from COVID-19. The repertoires were released in a freely available public database intended as a resource for research on the immune response to SARS-CoV-2. The samples were drawn from the first 160 participants of the ongoing ImmuneRACE study and from 950 to 1,500 subjects provided by 6 global collaborators. A de-identified subject ID, COVID-19 status, age in years and sex were almost always included in the sample metadata. Where available, HLA class I and class II types were taken from metadata supplied by the sample provider and were not determined by assay-based typing.

Participants in the prospective study were enrolled through a virtual design, were aged roughly 18 to 100 years, and lived in roughly 24 United States geographic areas. In the prospective study, participants were assigned to cohorts based on the clinical history participants reported in a screening survey and a study questionnaire. For ImmuneRACE Cohort 3, a participant was defined as recovered based on two consecutive negative NP/OP PCR tests, clearance by a healthcare professional, or resolution of symptoms. In the prospective study, mobile phlebotomists collected whole blood, serum and a nasopharyngeal or oropharyngeal swab from each participant. Prospective study participants could optionally give additional blood draws and questionnaires over an approximately two-month period. Before DNA extraction, blood samples from the prospective study were shipped at room temperature or frozen. Trimming costs V 0 bases and J 8 bases, and their ends lie 8 bases apart. The CDR3, from cysteine to phenylalanine, totals 13 residues. CDR3 DNA only is kept here, 39 bases in frame from base 1. Sequences MNHEY (CDR1) and SVGAGI (CDR2) are obtained from the germline V gene.

The immunoSEQ Assay, a bias-controlled multiplex PCR, was used to amplify TCRbeta CDR3 regions from genomic DNA. For the original study's pipeline: The number of nucleated cells in each sample was estimated by amplification of reference gene primers within the assay. To quantify the absolute abundance of each unique TCRbeta CDR3 rearrangement, sequence reads were collapsed and filtered. For each sample, productive Simpson clonality was calculated as the square root of Simpson's diversity index across productive rearrangements. Sourced from immuneACCESS, this table was stored by TCRdb with only in-frame sequences that have V and J called. A share of the clones is absent; for the studies checked, an unresolved V gene accounts for under half, and the remainder has no known explanation. V and J calls and clone size are those listed in that table; D and trimming were worked out from the DNA. The table for this sample lists around 310,000 clones; roughly 91% of them were counted only once. The ten largest make up over 8.5% of the sample.

A note on this clone: Which antigen it targets is not known. Nothing much larger sits one base from this clone, and base qualities are not available.

The investigation overall reported the following: The quantity of clinical and demographic metadata differed by source and by participant and was supplied without curation.

The sample comprised PBMCs or T cells enriched from blood (not recorded which). The clonotype comes from a woman aged 25-40 years who had recovered from COVID-19. Recombination connected TRBV6-5 to TRBJ2-1; TRBD2 is a weak D gene call, 7 bases matching. The CDR3 corresponds to CASSYSGGHEQFF. The DNA sequence is as follows: TGTGCCAGCAGTTACTCGGGGGGGCATGAGCAGTTCTTC.